This TCR beta chain stems from a study of T-cell reconstitution after alpha-beta-depleted transplantation in children (dated by TCRdb to 2016 to 2017). About the full investigation: The study quantitatively tracked T-cell immune reconstitution after TCRalphabeta/CD19-depleted allogeneic hematopoietic cell transplantation in children using TCR repertoire profiling. Overall study outcomes, separate from this receptor: The apparently early alphabetaT-cell count recovery about two months after transplant was reportedly dependent on only several hundred rapidly expanded clones derived from non-depleted graft cells. Over the following months the frequencies of hyperexpanded clones went down, and after one year T-cell counts and TCRbeta diversity were mostly credited to newly produced T cells. The high TCRbeta diversity at day 60 in some patients was ascribed to recipient T cells and intrathymic progenitors that had survived conditioning.

To prepare the library, PCR was applied. The sequencer was an Illumina HiSeq 2500. TCR libraries were prepared with molecular barcoding, using unique molecular identifiers to normalize TCRbeta repertoire quantification. Through fastp at Q25 and MiXCR, TCRdb rebuilt clones from the public reads, retaining in-frame beta chains. Rows are combined by CDR3 protein, so each entry shows the most common genes and DNA. The sample table contains just over 950,000 distinct CDR3 sequences; only one count was recorded for less than 30% of them. Of the sample, over 25% falls within the top ten clones. This specimen's treatment or condition label, interpreted: allogeneic hematopoietic cell transplantation with graft depleted of TCRalphabeta T cells and CD19 B cells. TCRalphabeta/CD19-depleted allogeneic hematopoietic cell grafts were given to the transplant recipients, all of whom were children. About this clonotype: Its antigen is unknown. No clone much larger than this one lies a single base away; base qualities are absent.

Cut back by 3 bases and 4 bases, the V and J ends lie 12 bases apart. The CDR3 covers 14 residues, taking in both the cysteine and the phenylalanine. The DNA shown is the 42-base CDR3, in frame from base 1. The chain is assembled from TRBV12-3 or TRBV12-4 and TRBJ1-2, and TRBD1 may be the D gene, going by 5 matching bases. The TCR was taken from a boy under two years old who had a stem cell transplant for SCID, so the T cells may come from the graft donor. This specimen was PBMCs, mostly from graft donor cells, taken 360 days after TCRalphabeta/CD19-depleted stem cell transplant. The DNA sequence is given as TGTGCCAGCAGTTTCGACAGCTGGGGCTATGGCTACACCTTC. This yields the protein CASSFDSWGYGYTF.